This record looks at one T cell receptor (beta chain) sequence and its context. Antigen unknown. This record belongs to a study of response to subunit inactivated influenza vaccine. TCRdb called the RT-PCR reads again in MiXCR, with one record for every CDR3 protein. This sample yields about half a million distinct CDR3 sequences, of which 25% are seen a single time; around 1.8% belongs to the top ten. Study results and caveats: Few additional T cells are recruited per seasonal influenza vaccination, authors suggested.

V lost 6 bases and J lost 6; bases outside the gene matches: 5. The germline V gene encodes CDR1 ENHRY and CDR2 SYGVKD. The CDR3 covers 14 residues. The clonotype comes from a man aged 50 to 60 who received an inactivated influenza vaccine. The source was CD4+ T cells sorted from PBMCs, collected more than 4 days after vaccination. J is TRBJ1-4 and V is TRBV10-3; TRBD1 matches at 9 bases. CDR3 amino acids: CAISPGTGYEKLFF. CDR3 coding DNA: TGTGCCATCAGCCCCGGGACAGGGTATGAAAAACTGTTTTTT.